The present entry profiles one T cell receptor beta chain with its context. The sample comes from a study of T cells expressing NK-cell markers. Study-wide background: Sorted CD3+CD56+NKG2C+, CD3+CD56+NKG2C- and CD3+CD56-NKG2C+ T-cell subsets were beta-chain profiled.

The CDR3 has 16 amino acids. CDR1 and CDR2 (germline): MDHEN, SYDVKM. Reprocessing the 5' RACE reads, TCRdb reports a single entry for every CDR3 protein and omits DNA. This specimen shows about 550,000 distinct CDR3 sequences; the ten leading clones hold approximately 4%. The origin of this receptor is a man between 18 and 29 years old in good health. The genes are TRBV28 and TRBJ1-5; TCRdb selects TRBD1, and the lack of DNA leaves this call unchecked. Sequences were obtained from blood T cells: a sorted CD56 or NKG2C T cell subset, CD4+ or CD8+ T cells, or bulk PBMC T cells (not recorded which). The chain's CDR3 is CASSLQGQALYQPQHF.